A single sample gave rise to the 12 T cell receptor beta chains below, sequenced in a study of technical replicates of blood from several donors. TCRdb keeps only in-frame clones here, not all; method: immunoSEQ multiplex PCR. The sample yields over 70,000 clones, roughly 94% seen once. Material for sequencing was T cells isolated from PBMCs. The source of these receptors is a human donor in good health.

The J gene is TRBJ2-7, the V gene TRBV20-1, with D perhaps matching TRBD1 (6 bases). The CDR3 has 11 amino acids. V lost 7 bases and J 3 bases, leaving 10 bases between the germline ends. Germline CDR1 is DFQATT and CDR2 is SNEGSKA (reference sequence). The CDR3 loop is CSGSDSYEQYF. CDR3 coding DNA: TGCAGTGGATCGGACAGCTACGAGCAGTACTTC.

V usage is TRBV19 and J usage is TRBJ2-6, with TRBD1 matching over 7 bases. Germline V CDR1 and CDR2: LNHDA, SQIVND (reference sequence). Losses at the gene ends were 3 bases for V and 4 bases for J; bases not matched to a gene: 6. This CDR3 comprises 16 residues. As DNA, the CDR3 is TGTGCCAGTAGTATCGCCGACAGGGCGGGGGCCAACGTCCTGACTTTC. Amino acids: CASSIADRAGANVLTF. The entire variable domain, with the rest obtained from reference TRBV19 and TRBJ2-6, is as follows: DGGITQSPKYLFRKEGQNVTLSCEQNLNHDAMYWYRQDPGQGLRLIYYSQIVNDFQKGDIAEGYSVSREKKESFPLTVTSAQKNPTAFYLCASSIADRAGANVLTFGAGSRLTVL.

The chain combines TRBV9 with TRBJ2-1, with 12 bases that match TRBD2. Germline lookup yields CDR1 SGDLS and CDR2 YYNGEE. Trimming removed 1 base from V and 9 bases from J; junction bases left unmatched: 11. This CDR3 spans 17 amino acids. In DNA, the CDR3 is TGTGCCAGCAGCGTAAAAGTGACTAGCGGGAGACGAAGTGAGCAGTTCTTC. This translates into CASSVKVTSGRRSEQFF.

V gene TRBV5-1 combines with J gene TRBJ1-1; 8 bases agree with TRBD1. The ends lost 3 bases at V and 0 bases at J; junction bases unmatched: 1. This CDR3 comprises 14 residues. The V gene's germline CDR1 is SGHRS and CDR2 YFSETQ. CDR3 coding DNA: TGCGCCAGCAGCTCGACAGGGGTGAACACTGAAGCTTTCTTT. Protein product: CASSSTGVNTEAFF.

This chain uses TRBV27 with TRBJ2-3; possibly TRBD1 for D (5 bases). Germline values: CDR1 MNHEY, CDR2 SMNVEV (reference sequence). CDR3 size: 16 residues. Trimming took 5 bases from V and 1 from J, leaving 16 bases between them. The CDR3 bases are TGTGCCAGCAGTCCTCCTCAGGGTCCGCGCACAGATACGCAGTATTTT. The encoded protein is CASSPPQGPRTDTQYF.

The table lists this clone with a count of one. The rearrangement joins TRBV2 to TRBJ2-2; the D gene is possibly TRBD2 (6 bases). Trimming stripped 10 bases from V and 3 bases from J, with 18 bases between. This CDR3 contains 15 residues. Germline values: CDR1 SNHLY, CDR2 FYNNEI. As DNA, the CDR3 is TGTGCCACCCGGCGGGGAAGCAGCGACACCGGGGAGCTGTTTTTT. It encodes CATRRGSSDTGELFF.

The chain is built from TRBV28 and TRBJ1-2; D gene uncertain. Germline V gene lookup returns CDR1 MDHEN and CDR2 SYDVKM. The V gene lost 1 base and the J gene lost 7 bases, with 16 bases spanning the gap. The CDR3 spans 15 residues. The CDR3 spells CASSLFPTRLGGYTF. DNA of the CDR3: TGTGCCAGCAGTTTATTCCCCACGCGGTTGGGTGGCTACACCTTC.

The chain employs TRBV5-4 and TRBJ2-4, with D possibly TRBD1 on 6 matching bases. Germline assignment: CDR1 SGHNT and CDR2 YYREEE (reference sequence). This CDR3 is built from 17 residues. Trimming pared 1 base from V and 1 base from J, leaving 15 bases between. CDR3 in amino acids: CASSLIGTLGAKNIQYF. Written as DNA, the CDR3 is TGTGCCAGCAGCTTGATTGGGACACTGGGGGCCAAAAACATTCAGTACTTC.

This clone was seen a single time. This chain links TRBV7-6 with TRBJ2-7; 14 bases fit TRBD2. Trimming cost V 4 bases and J 0 bases; bases outside gene matches: 5. The length of the CDR3 is 17 residues. Germline values: CDR1 SGHVS, CDR2 FNYEAQ. The CDR3 protein is CASSSGLAGGPSYEQYF. Here the CDR3 DNA reads TGTGCCAGCAGCTCCGGACTAGCGGGAGGCCCCTCCTACGAGCAGTACTTC.

The chain links TRBV5-8 to TRBJ1-4; D not resolved. Germline CDR1 is SGHTS and CDR2 is YDEGEE. This CDR3 comprises 15 residues. V lost 1 base, J lost 7 bases, and 14 bases lay in between. CDR3: CASSLSVVRTEKLFF. The CDR3 nucleotides read TGTGCCAGCAGCTTGAGTGTAGTGCGTACTGAAAAACTGTTTTTT.

This rearrangement joins TRBV5-8 to TRBJ1-5; D might be TRBD1 (5 bases). The CDR3 loop spans 15 amino acids. Trimming took 3 bases from V and 4 from J, leaving 14 bases between them. Germline V gene data show CDR1 as SGHTS and CDR2 as YDEGEE. CDR3 DNA: TGTGCCAGCAGCTCAGGGAGGTGGGTGAATCAGCCCCAGCATTTT. Its translation: CASSSGRWVNQPQHF. Complete variable domain (other parts from reference TRBV5-8 and TRBJ1-5): EAGVTQSPTHLIKTRGQQATLRCSPISGHTSVYWYQQALGLGLQFLLWYDEGEERNRGNFPPRFSGRQFPNYSSELNVNALELEDSALYLCASSSGRWVNQPQHFGDGTRLSIL.

This chain uses TRBV9 with TRBJ1-2, with D perhaps matching TRBD1 (6 bases). CDR1 is SGDLS, CDR2 YYNGEE, per germline. This CDR3 is 14 amino acids long. The V gene lost 0 bases and the J gene lost 4 bases, with 10 bases spanning the gap. The CDR3 loop reads CASSVDREGYGYTF. As DNA, the CDR3 is TGTGCCAGCAGCGTAGACAGGGAGGGCTATGGCTACACCTTC.